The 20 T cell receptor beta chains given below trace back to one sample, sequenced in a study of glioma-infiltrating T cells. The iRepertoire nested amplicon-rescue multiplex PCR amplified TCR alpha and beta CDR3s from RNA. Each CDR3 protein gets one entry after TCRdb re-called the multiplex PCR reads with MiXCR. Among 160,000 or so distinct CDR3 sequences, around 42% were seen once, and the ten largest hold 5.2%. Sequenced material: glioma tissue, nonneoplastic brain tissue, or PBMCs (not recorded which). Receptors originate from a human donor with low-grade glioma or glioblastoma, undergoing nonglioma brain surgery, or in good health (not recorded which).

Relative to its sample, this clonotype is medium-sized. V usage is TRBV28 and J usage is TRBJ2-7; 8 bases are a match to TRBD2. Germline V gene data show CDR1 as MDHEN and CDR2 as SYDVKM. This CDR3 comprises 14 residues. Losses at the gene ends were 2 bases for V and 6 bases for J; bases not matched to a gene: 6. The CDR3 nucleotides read TGTGCCAGCAGTTTAACCGGGAGGGCGTTCGAGCAGTACTTC. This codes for CASSLTGRAFEQYF.

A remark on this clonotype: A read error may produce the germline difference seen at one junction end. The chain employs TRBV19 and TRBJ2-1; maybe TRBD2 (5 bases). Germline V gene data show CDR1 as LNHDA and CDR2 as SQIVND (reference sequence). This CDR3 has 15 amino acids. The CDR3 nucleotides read TGTGCCAGTAGTATTGAGGGAACCTCCTACAATGAGAAGTTCTTC. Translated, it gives CASSIEGTSYNEKFF.

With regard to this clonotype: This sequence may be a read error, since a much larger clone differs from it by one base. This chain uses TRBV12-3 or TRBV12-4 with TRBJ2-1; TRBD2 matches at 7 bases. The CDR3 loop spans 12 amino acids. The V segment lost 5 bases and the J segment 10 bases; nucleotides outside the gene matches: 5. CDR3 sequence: CASSPWEGEQFF. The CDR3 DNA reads TGTGCCAGCAGTCCATGGGAGGGGGAGCAGTTCTTC.

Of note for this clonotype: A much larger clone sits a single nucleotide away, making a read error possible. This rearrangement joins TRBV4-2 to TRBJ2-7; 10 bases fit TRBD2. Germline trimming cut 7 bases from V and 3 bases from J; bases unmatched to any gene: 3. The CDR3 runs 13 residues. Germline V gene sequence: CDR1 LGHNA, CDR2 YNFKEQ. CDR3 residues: CASKSSGGYEQYF. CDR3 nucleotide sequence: TGTGCCAGCAAGTCTAGCGGGGGCTACGAGCAGTACTTC.

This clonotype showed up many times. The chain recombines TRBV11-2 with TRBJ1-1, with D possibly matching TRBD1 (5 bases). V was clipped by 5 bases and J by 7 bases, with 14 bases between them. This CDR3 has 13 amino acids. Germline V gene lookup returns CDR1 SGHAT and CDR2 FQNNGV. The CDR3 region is CASSHQGTVEAFF. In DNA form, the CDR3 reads TGTGCCAGCAGCCATCAAGGGACGGTTGAAGCTTTCTTT.

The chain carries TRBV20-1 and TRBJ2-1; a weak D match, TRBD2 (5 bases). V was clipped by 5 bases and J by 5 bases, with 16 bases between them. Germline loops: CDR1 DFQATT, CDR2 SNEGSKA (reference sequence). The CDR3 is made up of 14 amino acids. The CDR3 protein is CSAYSTGKNNEQFF. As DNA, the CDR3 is TGCAGTGCTTACTCGACGGGGAAAAACAATGAGCAGTTCTTC.

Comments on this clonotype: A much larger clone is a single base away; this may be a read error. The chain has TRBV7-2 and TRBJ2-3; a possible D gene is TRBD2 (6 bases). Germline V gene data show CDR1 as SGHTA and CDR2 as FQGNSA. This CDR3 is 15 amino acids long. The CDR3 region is CASSLTHTSRDTQYF. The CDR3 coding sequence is TGTGCCAGCAGCTTAACGCACACTAGCAGAGATACGCAGTATTTT.

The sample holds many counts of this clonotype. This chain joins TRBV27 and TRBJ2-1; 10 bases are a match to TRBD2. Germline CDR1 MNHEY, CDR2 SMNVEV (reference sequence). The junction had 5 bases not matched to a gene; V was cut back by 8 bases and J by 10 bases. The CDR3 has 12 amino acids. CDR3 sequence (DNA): TGTGCCAGCGGGATTAGCGGGAGGGAGCAGTTCTTC. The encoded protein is CASGISGREQFF.

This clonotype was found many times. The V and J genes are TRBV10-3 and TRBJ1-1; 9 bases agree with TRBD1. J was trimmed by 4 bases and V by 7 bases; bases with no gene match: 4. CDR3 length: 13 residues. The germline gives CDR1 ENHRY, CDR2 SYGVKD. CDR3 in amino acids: CAIMGQGFTEAFF. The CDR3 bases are TGTGCCATCATGGGACAGGGTTTCACTGAAGCTTTCTTT.

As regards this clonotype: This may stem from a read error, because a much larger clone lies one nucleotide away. The CDR3 DNA reads TGTGCCAGCACTACTTTCACCAGCTCCTACGAGCAGTACTTC. This gives the protein CASTTFTSSYEQYF. The V gene is TRBV2, the J gene TRBJ2-7; D gene ambiguous. Germline V gene data show CDR1 as SNHLY and CDR2 as FYNNEI. This CDR3 is built from 14 residues. V shed 7 bases and J shed 0 bases, with 13 bases lying between them. Complete variable domain (other parts from reference TRBV2 and TRBJ2-7): EPEVTQTPSHQVTQMGQEVILRCVPISNHLYFYWYRQILGQKVEFLVSFYNNEISEKSEIFDDQFSVERPDGSNFTLKIRSTKLEDSAMYFCASTTFTSSYEQYFGPGTRLTVT.

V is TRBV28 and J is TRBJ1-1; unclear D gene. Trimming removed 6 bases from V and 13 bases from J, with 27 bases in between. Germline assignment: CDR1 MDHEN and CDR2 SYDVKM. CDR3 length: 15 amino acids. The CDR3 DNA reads TGTGCCAGCAGCCGGACCTTATTGATAAACACTGAGGATTTCTTT. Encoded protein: CASSRTLLINTEDFF.

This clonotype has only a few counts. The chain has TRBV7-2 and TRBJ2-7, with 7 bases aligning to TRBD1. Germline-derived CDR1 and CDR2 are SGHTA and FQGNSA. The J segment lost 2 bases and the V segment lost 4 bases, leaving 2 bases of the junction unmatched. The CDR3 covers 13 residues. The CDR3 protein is CASSWDRAYEQYF. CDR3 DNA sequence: TGTGCCAGCAGCTGGGACAGAGCCTACGAGCAGTACTTC.

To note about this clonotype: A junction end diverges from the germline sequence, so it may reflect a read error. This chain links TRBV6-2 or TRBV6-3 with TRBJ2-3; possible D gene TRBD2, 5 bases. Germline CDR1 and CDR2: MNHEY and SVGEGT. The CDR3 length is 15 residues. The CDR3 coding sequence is TGTGCCGGCAGTCTCGCGGAGGATGTGGCAGATACGCAGTATTTT. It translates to CAGSLAEDVADTQYF.

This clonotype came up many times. CDR3 sequence reads: CASSDYGNSPLHF. Written as DNA, the CDR3 is TGCGCCAGCAGCGACTACGGGAATTCACCCCTCCACTTT. This chain joins TRBV4-1 and TRBJ1-6; D gene uncertain. Germline V gives CDR1 MGHRA, CDR2 YSYEKL. There are 13 residues in the CDR3. V dropped 5 bases and J dropped 7 bases, with 9 bases sitting between them.

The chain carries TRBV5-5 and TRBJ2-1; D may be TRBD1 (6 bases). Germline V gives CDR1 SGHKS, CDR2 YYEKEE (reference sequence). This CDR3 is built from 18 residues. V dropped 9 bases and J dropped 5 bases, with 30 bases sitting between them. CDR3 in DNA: TGTGCCATCATCCCCCGGGACACCCCGACCCTGAGGAACAATGAGCAGTTCTTC. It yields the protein CAIIPRDTPTLRNNEQFF.

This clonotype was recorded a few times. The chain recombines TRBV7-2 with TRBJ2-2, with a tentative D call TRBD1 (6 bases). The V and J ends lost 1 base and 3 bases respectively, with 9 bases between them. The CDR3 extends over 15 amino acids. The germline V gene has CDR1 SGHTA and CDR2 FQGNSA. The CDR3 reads CASSLGGQHTGELFF. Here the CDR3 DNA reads TGTGCCAGCAGCTTAGGAGGACAGCACACCGGGGAGCTGTTTTTT. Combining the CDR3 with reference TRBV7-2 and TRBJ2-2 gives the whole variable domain GAGVSQSPSNKVTEKGKDVELRCDPISGHTALYWYRQSLGQGLEFLIYFQGNSAPDKSGLPSDRFSAERTGGSVSTLTIQRTQQEDSAVYLCASSLGGQHTGELFFGEGSRLTVL.

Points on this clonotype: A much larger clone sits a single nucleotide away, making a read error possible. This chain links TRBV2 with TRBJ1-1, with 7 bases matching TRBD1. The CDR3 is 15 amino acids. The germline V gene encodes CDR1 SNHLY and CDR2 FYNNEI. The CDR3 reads CASSADRRMNTKAFF. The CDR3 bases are TGTGCCAGCAGTGCGGACAGGCGGATGAACACTAAAGCTTTCTTT.

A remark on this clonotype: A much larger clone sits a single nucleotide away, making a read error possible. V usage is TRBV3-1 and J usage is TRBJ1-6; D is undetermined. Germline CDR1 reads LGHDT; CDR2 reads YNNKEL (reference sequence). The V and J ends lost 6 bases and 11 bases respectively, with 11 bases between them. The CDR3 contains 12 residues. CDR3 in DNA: TGTGCCAGCAGACAATTAGAGACACCCCTCCACTTT. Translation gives CASRQLETPLHF. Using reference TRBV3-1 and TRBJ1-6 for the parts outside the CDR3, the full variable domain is DTAVSQTPKYLVTQMGNDKSIKCEQNLGHDTMYWYKQDSKKFLKIMFSYNNKELIINETVPNRFSPKSPDKAHLNLHINSLELGDSAVYFCASRQLETPLHFGNGTRLTVT.

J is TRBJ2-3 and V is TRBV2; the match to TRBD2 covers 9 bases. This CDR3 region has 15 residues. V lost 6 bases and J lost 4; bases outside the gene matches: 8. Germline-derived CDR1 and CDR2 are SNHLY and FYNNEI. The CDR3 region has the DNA TGTGCCAGCAGGACCCTCGTAGCGGGAGCAGATACGCAGTATTTT. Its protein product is CASRTLVAGADTQYF.

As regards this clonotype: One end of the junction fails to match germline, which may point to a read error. CDR3 bases: TGCAGTGCTAGTCCCGTGCTAGCGGGAGAGCCAGGGATCTACGATCAGTACTTC. It yields the protein CSASPVLAGEPGIYDQYF. The chain is built from TRBV20-1 and TRBJ2-7, with TRBD2 identical over 10 bases. This CDR3 contains 18 residues. Germline V gene lookup returns CDR1 DFQATT and CDR2 SNEGSKA (reference sequence).